The rows below give T cell receptor beta chains drawn from one sample of a study of regulatory T cells in long-lasting Graves disease. TCRdb analysed the multiplex PCR reads with MiXCR anew, one entry per CDR3 protein. The sample gives more than 650,000 distinct CDR3 sequences, around 32% of which show up once; 40% to 50% is in the top ten. The input for sequencing was peripheral blood mononuclear cells (PBMCs), taken when the disease was refractory, from a patient treated with antithyroid drugs. The source of these receptors is a female donor with Graves disease. Both conserved end residues are part of each CDR3.

V gene: TRBV6-1; J gene: TRBJ2-5; CDR3 protein: CASTPHGLAGAKTQYF
V gene: TRBV7-9; J gene: TRBJ2-2; CDR3 protein: CASSLITTGSPGELFF
V gene: TRBV6-5; J gene: TRBJ2-7; CDR3 protein: CASSYGTGHYEQYF
V gene: TRBV7-2; J gene: TRBJ1-1; CDR3 protein: CASSPHGTEAFF
V gene: TRBV2; J gene: TRBJ2-7; CDR3 protein: CASSGWETEYEQYF
V gene: TRBV7-3; J gene: TRBJ2-7; CDR3 protein: CASSLQAGGREQYF
V gene: TRBV30; J gene: TRBJ2-5; CDR3 protein: CAWSVYQGQETQYF
V gene: TRBV5-1; J gene: TRBJ1-1; CDR3 protein: CASSPRAPAVGNTEAFF
V gene: TRBV28; J gene: TRBJ2-2; CDR3 protein: CASRPSGGTGELFF
V gene: TRBV30; J gene: TRBJ1-3; CDR3 protein: CAWKQVPGNTIYF
V gene: TRBV5-6; J gene: TRBJ2-7; CDR3 protein: CASSAPGFRSYEQYF
V gene: TRBV19; J gene: TRBJ1-1; CDR3 protein: CASSIGTGRTEAFF
V gene: TRBV7-9; J gene: TRBJ1-6; CDR3 protein: CASSLSVTPLHF
V gene: TRBV6-5; J gene: TRBJ2-7; CDR3 protein: CASSYATRSYEQYF
V gene: TRBV20-1; J gene: TRBJ1-2; CDR3 protein: CSASVTGFGYTF
V gene: TRBV30; J gene: TRBJ1-2; CDR3 protein: CAWSGEYGGYTF
V gene: TRBV20-1; J gene: TRBJ2-1; CDR3 protein: CSALGLANNEQFF
V gene: TRBV10-1; J gene: TRBJ2-7; CDR3 protein: CASSESITRGEQYF
V gene: TRBV6-1; J gene: TRBJ1-1; CDR3 protein: CASTALKEAFF
V gene: TRBV20-1; J gene: TRBJ2-1; CDR3 protein: CSARDLSPRGPYNEQFF
V gene: TRBV6-9; J gene: TRBJ1-1; CDR3 protein: CASSYSVQGMNTEAFF
V gene: TRBV18; J gene: TRBJ1-2; CDR3 protein: CASREQVDTRGYTF
V gene: TRBV30; J gene: TRBJ1-2; CDR3 protein: CAWMNELGHSNSYGYTF
V gene: TRBV27; J gene: TRBJ2-2; CDR3 protein: CASRGTSSANTGELFF
V gene: TRBV20-1; J gene: TRBJ2-5; CDR3 protein: CSAIRSGGWGETQYF
V gene: TRBV19; J gene: TRBJ1-1; CDR3 protein: CASNEGGQATEAFF
V gene: TRBV30; J gene: TRBJ1-1; CDR3 protein: CAWTFGRGWDTEAFF
V gene: TRBV10-1; J gene: TRBJ1-1; CDR3 protein: CASSEYRDSEAFF
V gene: TRBV12-3/TRBV12-4; J gene: TRBJ1-1; CDR3 protein: CASRHQSRFGEAFF
V gene: TRBV19; J gene: TRBJ2-2; CDR3 protein: CASSRPFFGFGLDTGELFF
V gene: TRBV24-1; J gene: TRBJ1-1; CDR3 protein: CATSDLWAFF
V gene: TRBV5-1; J gene: TRBJ1-5; CDR3 protein: CASSPDLGNQPQHF
V gene: TRBV2; J gene: TRBJ1-6; CDR3 protein: CASRLGQAVGSSPLHF
V gene: TRBV12-3/TRBV12-4; J gene: TRBJ1-2; CDR3 protein: CASTGPDLGYTF
V gene: TRBV28; J gene: TRBJ1-1; CDR3 protein: CASQGLNTEAFF
V gene: TRBV28; J gene: TRBJ2-1; CDR3 protein: CASSELGNEQFF
V gene: TRBV6-1; J gene: TRBJ2-5; CDR3 protein: CASSFTSGRAQETQYF
V gene: TRBV25-1; J gene: TRBJ1-2; CDR3 protein: CASSEEGTDGYTF